The present TCR beta chain was sequenced within a study of blood T cells in healthy people across ages. Peripheral blood samples of roughly 10 milliliters were drawn from each donor. The V end was cut by 0 bases, the J end by 2 bases, with 8 bases between. The germline V gene encodes CDR1 SQVTM and CDR2 ANQGSEA. The CDR3 is 14 amino acids. Only a few counts were recorded for this clonotype. Its antigen is as yet unknown. General study findings and limits: PBMC samples, being unsorted, prevented any conclusive comparison of naive and antigen-experienced cells.

It was with a sample-barcoded 5' primer and a J-beta primer mix that a second PCR of roughly 6 to 11 cycles was run. One entry per CDR3 protein results from TCRdb running MiXCR on the 5' RACE reads. The table shows 2 million or so distinct CDR3 sequences, with roughly 52% occurring only once. The receptor comes from a woman aged 40 to 50 in good health. This rearrangement joins TRBV29-1 to TRBJ2-1; D is unclear. Sequencing used blood. CDR3 in amino acids: CSVEDDPAYNEQFF. The CDR3 DNA is TGCAGCGTTGAAGATGATCCAGCCTACAATGAGCAGTTCTTC.